This T cell receptor beta chain came from a study of Ad26.COV2.S vaccination and SARS-CoV-2 variants. Study-wide results and caveats: Participants in the vaccine arm had higher spike-specific TCR breadth; placebo recipients had lower.

Documented treatment: 15 to 20 received Ad26.COV2.S at low or high dose, single or two shots; about five received placebo; per-sample allocation not given. Collection of the samples took place on day 63 after the first injection of vaccine or placebo. Germline lookup yields CDR1 MNHEY and CDR2 SVGAGI. Losses at the gene ends were 6 bases for V and 10 bases for J; bases not matched to a gene: 11. CDR3 size: 15 residues. As to this clone: No antigen is known for it.

The method was immunoSEQ multiplex PCR; TCRdb's version includes in-frame clones alone and lacks a portion of them. The data show about 350,000 clones, with 80% to 90% seen just once and roughly 10% held by the top ten. This clonotype was sampled from a person aged 18 to 65 who received the Ad26.COV2.S COVID-19 vaccine or a placebo. The chain has TRBV6-5 and TRBJ2-1, with 11 bases that match TRBD2. The specimen was peripheral blood, collected in a trial of Ad26.COV2.S vaccine versus placebo. CDR3 loop: CASRKTSGKVREQFF. The CDR3 nucleotides are TGTGCCAGCAGAAAGACTAGCGGGAAGGTGAGGGAGCAGTTCTTC.